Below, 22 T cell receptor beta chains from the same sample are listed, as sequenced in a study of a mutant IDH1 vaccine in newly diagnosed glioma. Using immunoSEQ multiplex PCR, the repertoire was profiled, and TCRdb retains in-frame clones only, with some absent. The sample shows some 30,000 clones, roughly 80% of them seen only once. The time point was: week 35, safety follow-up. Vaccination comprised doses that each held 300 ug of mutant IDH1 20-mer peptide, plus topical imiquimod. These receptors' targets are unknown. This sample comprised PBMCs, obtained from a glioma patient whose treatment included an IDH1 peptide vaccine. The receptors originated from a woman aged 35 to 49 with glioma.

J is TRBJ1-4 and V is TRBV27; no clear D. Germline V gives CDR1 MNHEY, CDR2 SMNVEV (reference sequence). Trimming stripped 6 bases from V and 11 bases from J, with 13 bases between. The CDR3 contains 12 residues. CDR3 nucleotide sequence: TGTGCCAGCAGCCACGACGCGGGGAAACTGTTTTTT. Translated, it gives CASSHDAGKLFF.

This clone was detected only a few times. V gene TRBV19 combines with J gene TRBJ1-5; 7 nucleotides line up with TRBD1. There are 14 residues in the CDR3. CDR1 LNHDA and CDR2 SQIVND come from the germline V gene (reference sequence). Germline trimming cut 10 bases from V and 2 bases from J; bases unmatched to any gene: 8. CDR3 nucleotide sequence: TGTGCCACCGAACAGGGGATTGGCAATCAGCCCCAGCATTTT. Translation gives CATEQGIGNQPQHF.

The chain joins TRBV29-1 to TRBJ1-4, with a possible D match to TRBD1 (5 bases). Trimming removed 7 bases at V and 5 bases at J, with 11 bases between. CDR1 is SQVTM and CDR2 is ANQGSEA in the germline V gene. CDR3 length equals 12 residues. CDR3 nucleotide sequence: TGCAGCGCTTTGGGACTGAATGAAAAACTGTTTTTT. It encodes CSALGLNEKLFF.

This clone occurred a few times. In DNA form, the CDR3 reads TGTGCCAGCAGTTTAGCCGGCAGGCGCTCTCTTAATTCACCCCTCCACTTT. As protein: CASSLAGRRSLNSPLHF. The V gene is TRBV27, the J gene TRBJ1-6, with D hard to call. This CDR3 is 17 amino acids long. With 2 bases removed from V and 6 bases from J, the gap between germline ends came to 17 bases. Germline V CDR1 and CDR2: MNHEY, SMNVEV (reference sequence).

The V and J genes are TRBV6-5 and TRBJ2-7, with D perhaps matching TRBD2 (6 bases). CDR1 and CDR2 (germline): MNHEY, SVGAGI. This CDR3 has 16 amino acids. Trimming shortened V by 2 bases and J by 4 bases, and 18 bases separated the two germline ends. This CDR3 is CASSYGGMTGRYEQYF. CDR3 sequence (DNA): TGTGCCAGCAGTTACGGGGGGATGACGGGGAGGTACGAGCAGTACTTC.

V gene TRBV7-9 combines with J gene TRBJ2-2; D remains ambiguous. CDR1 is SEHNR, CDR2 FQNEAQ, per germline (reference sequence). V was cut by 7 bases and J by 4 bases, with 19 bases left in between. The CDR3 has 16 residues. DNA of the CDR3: TGTGCCAGCACCGAATCTGGGATAGGGTCCACCGGGGAGCTGTTTTTT. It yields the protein CASTESGIGSTGELFF.

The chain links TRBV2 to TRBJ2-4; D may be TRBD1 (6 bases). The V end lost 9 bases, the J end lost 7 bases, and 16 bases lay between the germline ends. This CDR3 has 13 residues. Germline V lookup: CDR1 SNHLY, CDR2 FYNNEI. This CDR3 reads CARTGTGNNIQYF. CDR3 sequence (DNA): TGTGCCAGGACGGGAACAGGGAATAACATTCAGTACTTC.

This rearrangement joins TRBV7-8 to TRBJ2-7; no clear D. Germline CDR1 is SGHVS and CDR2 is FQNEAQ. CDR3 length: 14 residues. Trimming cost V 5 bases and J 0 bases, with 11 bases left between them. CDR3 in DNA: TGTGCCAGCAGCCTACAGTTCAGCTCCTACGAGCAGTACTTC. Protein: CASSLQFSSYEQYF.

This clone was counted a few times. The CDR3 region has the DNA TGTGCCAGCAGACAGAATCAGCCCCAGCATTTT. Translation gives CASRQNQPQHF. V usage is TRBV6-6 and J usage is TRBJ1-5; D ambiguous. The CDR3 totals 11 residues. Germline lookup yields CDR1 MNHNY and CDR2 SVGAGI (reference sequence). The V end was cut by 6 bases, the J end by 4 bases, with 4 bases between.

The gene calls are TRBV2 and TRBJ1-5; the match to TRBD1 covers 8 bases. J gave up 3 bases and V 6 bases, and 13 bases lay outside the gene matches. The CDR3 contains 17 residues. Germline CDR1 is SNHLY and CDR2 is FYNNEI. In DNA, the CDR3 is TGTGCCAGCAGGGAAACAGGACAGGGTTTTTTCAATCAGCCCCAGCATTTT. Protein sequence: CASRETGQGFFNQPQHF. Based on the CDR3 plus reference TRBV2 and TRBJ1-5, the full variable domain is EPEVTQTPSHQVTQMGQEVILRCVPISNHLYFYWYRQILGQKVEFLVSFYNNEISEKSEIFDDQFSVERPDGSNFTLKIRSTKLEDSAMYFCASRETGQGFFNQPQHFGDGTRLSIL.

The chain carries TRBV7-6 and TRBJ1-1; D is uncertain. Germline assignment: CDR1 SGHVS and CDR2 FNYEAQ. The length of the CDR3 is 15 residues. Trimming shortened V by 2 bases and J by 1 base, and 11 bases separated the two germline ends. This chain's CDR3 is CASSLLVGQNTEAFF. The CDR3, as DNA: TGTGCCAGCAGCTTATTGGTAGGGCAGAACACTGAAGCTTTCTTT.

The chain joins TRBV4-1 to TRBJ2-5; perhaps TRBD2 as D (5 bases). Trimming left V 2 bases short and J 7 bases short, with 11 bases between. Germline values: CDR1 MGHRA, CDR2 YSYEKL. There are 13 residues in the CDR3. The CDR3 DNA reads TGCGCCAGCAGCCAAACACGGGCGGGGACCCAGTACTTC. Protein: CASSQTRAGTQYF.

The CDR3 DNA follows: TGTGCCAGCAGCTTCCCGGGACTAGCGGGCCACACCGGGGAGCTGTTTTTT. It encodes CASSFPGLAGHTGELFF. This chain uses TRBV2 with TRBJ2-2; 12 bases align to TRBD2. The CDR3 loop spans 17 amino acids. V dropped 6 bases and J dropped 3; count of bases not matched to a gene: 8. Germline CDR1 SNHLY, CDR2 FYNNEI.

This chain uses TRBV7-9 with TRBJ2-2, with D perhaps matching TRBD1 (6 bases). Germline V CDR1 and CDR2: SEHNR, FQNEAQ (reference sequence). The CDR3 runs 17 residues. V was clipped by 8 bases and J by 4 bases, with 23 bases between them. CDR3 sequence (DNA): TGTGCCAGCGCCTCCCCCCAGAGACAGGACTTCACCGGGGAGCTGTTTTTT. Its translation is CASASPQRQDFTGELFF.

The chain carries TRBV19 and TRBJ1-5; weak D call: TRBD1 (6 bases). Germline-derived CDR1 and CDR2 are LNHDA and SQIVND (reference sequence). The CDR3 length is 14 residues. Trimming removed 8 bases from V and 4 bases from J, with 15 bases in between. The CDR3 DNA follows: TGTGCCAGTTCGAGGGGGGCAAGGAATCAGCCCCAGCATTTT. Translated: CASSRGARNQPQHF.

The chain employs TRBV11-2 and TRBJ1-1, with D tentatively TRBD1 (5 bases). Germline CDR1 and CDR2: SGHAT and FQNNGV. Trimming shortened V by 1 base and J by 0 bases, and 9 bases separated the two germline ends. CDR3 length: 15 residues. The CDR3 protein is CASSLGDRMNTEAFF. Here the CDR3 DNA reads TGTGCCAGCAGCTTAGGGGACCGAATGAACACTGAAGCTTTCTTT.

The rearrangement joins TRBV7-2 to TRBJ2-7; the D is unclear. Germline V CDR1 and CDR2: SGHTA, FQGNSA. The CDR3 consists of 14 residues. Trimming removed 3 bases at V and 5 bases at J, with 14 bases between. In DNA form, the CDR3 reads TGTGCCAGCAGCTTGAGTCTAACCAGCGACGAGCAGTACTTC. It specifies CASSLSLTSDEQYF.

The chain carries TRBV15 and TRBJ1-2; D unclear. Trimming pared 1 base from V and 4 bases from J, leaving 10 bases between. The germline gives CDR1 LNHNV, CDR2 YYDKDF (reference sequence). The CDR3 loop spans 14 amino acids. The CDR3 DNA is TGTGCCACCAGCAGAGGCCAGGTTTCCTATGGCTACACCTTC. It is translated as CATSRGQVSYGYTF.

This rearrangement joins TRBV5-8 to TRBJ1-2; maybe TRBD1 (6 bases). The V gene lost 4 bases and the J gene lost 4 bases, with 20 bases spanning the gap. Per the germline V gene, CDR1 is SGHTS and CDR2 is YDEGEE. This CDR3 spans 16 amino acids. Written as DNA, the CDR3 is TGTGCCAGCAGCCTCGAGGATGGGGGGCTCCGCTATGGCTACACCTTC. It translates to CASSLEDGGLRYGYTF.

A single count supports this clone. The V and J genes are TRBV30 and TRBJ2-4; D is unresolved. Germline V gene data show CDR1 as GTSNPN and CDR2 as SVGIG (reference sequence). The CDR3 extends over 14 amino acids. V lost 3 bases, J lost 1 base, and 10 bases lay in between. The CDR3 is CAWRTPRAKNIQYF. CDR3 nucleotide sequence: TGTGCCTGGAGAACCCCCCGGGCCAAAAACATTCAGTACTTC.

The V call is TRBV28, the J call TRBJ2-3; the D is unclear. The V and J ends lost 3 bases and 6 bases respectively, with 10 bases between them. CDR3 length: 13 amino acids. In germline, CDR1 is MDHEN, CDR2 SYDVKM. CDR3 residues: CASSFALGDTQYF. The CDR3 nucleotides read TGTGCCAGCAGTTTTGCCCTCGGGGATACGCAGTATTTT.

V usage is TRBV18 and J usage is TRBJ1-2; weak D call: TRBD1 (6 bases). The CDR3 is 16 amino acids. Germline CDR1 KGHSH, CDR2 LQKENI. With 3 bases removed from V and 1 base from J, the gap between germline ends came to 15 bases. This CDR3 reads CASSPVSGAVNYGYTF. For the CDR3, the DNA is TGTGCCAGCTCACCCGTTTCGGGGGCGGTTAACTATGGCTACACCTTC. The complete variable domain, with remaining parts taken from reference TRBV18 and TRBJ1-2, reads NAGVMQNPRHLVRRRGQEARLRCSPMKGHSHVYWYRQLPEEGLKFMVYLQKENIIDESGMPKERFSAEFPKEGPSILRIQQVVRGDSAAYFCASSPVSGAVNYGYTFGSGTRLTVV.